This record covers a single T cell receptor beta chain. The data derive from a study of blood T cell repertoires in COVID-19. TCRdb's table, derived via immunoSEQ multiplex PCR, lists solely in-frame clones and lacks some. Found here are roughly 390,000 clones, less than 85% of them singletons; the top ten hold 3.6%. Unmatched junction bases numbered 18, after V lost 8 bases and J lost 0 bases. The CDR3 is made up of 19 amino acids. The germline CDR1 and CDR2 sequences are LNHDA and SQIVND (reference sequence). The chain links TRBV19 to TRBJ1-1; 10 bases align to TRBD1. The receptor was isolated from a woman under 30 with acute or convalescent COVID-19. The sequencing sample was made of peripheral blood. The CDR3 protein is CASHRRALTTGGMNTEAFF. CDR3 nucleotides: TGTGCCAGTCATCGAAGAGCCCTGACGACAGGGGGCATGAACACTGAAGCTTTCTTT.